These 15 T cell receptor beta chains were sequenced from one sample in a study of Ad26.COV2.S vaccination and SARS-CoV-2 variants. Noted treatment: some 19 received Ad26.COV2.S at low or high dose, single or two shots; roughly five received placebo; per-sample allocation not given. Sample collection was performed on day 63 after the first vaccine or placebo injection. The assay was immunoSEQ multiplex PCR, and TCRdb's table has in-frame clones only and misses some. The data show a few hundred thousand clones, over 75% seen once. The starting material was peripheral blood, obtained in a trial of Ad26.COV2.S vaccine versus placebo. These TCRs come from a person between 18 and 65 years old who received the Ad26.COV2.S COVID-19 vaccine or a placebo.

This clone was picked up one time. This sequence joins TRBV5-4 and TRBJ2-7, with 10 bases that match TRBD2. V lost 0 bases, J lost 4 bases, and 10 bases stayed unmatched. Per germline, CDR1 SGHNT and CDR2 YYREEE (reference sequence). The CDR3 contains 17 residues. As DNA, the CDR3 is TGTGCCAGCAGCTTGGGCAACCTAGCGGGAGCTAAGTACGAGCAGTACTTC. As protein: CASSLGNLAGAKYEQYF.

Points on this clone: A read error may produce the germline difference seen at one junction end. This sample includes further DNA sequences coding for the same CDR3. CDR3 in DNA: TGTGCCAGCAGCCTAGCGGGAGGGAACACCGGGGAGCTGTTTTTT. It codes for CASSLAGGNTGELFF. The chain links TRBV7-9 to TRBJ2-2; 11 nucleotides line up with TRBD2. There are 15 residues in the CDR3. Germline CDR1 SEHNR, CDR2 FQNEAQ (reference sequence). The full variable domain, in which reference TRBV7-9 and TRBJ2-2 provide the parts outside the CDR3, is DTGVSQNPRHKITKRGQNVTFRCDPISEHNRLYWYRQTLGQGPEFLTYFQNEAQLEKSRLLSDRFSAERPKGSFSTLEIQRTEQGDSAMYLCASSLAGGNTGELFFGEGSRLTVL.

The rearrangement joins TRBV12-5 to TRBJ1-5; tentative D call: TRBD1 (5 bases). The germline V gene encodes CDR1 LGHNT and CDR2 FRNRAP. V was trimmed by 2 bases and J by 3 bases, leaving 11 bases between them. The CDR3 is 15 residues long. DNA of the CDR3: TGTGCTAGTGGTTTGAGGGACGGCTACAATCAGCCCCAGCATTTT. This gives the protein CASGLRDGYNQPQHF.

The CDR3 sequence: CATSGPGLAGGGTYNEQFF. The CDR3 coding sequence is TGTGCCACCAGCGGACCGGGACTAGCGGGAGGAGGAACCTACAATGAGCAGTTCTTC. The J gene is TRBJ2-1, the V gene TRBV15; TRBD2 matches at 15 bases. With 5 bases clipped from V and 2 bases from J, the junction kept 10 bases outside the gene matches. Per the germline V gene, CDR1 is LNHNV and CDR2 is YYDKDF (reference sequence). The CDR3 is 19 residues long.

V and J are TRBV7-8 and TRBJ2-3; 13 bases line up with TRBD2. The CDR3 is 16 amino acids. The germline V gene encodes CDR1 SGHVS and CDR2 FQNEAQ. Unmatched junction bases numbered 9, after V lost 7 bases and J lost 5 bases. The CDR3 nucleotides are TGTGCCAGCAAAGAACTAGCGGGAGGGCCGGTAGATACGCAGTATTTT. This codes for CASKELAGGPVDTQYF.

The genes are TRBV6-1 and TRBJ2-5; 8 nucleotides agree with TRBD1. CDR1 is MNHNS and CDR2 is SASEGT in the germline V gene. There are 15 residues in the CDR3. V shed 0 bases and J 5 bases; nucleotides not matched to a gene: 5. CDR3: CASSEARTGWETQYF. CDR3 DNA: TGTGCCAGCAGTGAAGCTAGGACAGGGTGGGAGACCCAGTACTTC.

The CDR3 spells CASSPRGRPSGSEQFF. CDR3 sequence (DNA): TGTGCCAGCAGCCCCCGGGGACGTCCCTCTGGATCTGAGCAGTTCTTC. The chain carries TRBV11-1 and TRBJ2-1; possibly TRBD1 or TRBD2 for D (5 bases each). V lost 5 bases, J lost 9 bases, and 23 bases lay in between. The CDR3 is made up of 16 amino acids. Germline V gives CDR1 SGHAT, CDR2 FQDESV (reference sequence).

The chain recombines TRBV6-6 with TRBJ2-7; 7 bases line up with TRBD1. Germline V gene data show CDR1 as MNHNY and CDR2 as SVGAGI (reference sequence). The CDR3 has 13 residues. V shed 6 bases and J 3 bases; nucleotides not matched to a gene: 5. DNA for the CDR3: TGTGCCAGCAGCATCGACAGGGACTACGAGCAGTACTTC. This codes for CASSIDRDYEQYF.

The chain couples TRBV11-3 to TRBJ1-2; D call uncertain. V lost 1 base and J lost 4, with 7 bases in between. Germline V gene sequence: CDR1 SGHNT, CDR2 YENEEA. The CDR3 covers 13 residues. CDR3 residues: CASSLADSYGYTF. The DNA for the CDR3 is TGTGCCAGCAGCTTAGCGGATTCCTATGGCTACACCTTC.

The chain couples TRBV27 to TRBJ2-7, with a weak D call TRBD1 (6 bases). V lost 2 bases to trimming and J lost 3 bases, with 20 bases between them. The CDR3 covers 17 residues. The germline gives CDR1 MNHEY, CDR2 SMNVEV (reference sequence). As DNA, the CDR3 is TGTGCCAGCAGTTTAGGCAGGGGCCTATCGGGGAACTACGAGCAGTACTTC. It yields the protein CASSLGRGLSGNYEQYF.

In nucleotides, the CDR3 is TGTGCCAGCAGCTCTGGGGCAGCAGTCGGCTACAATGAGCAGTTCTTC. This gives the protein CASSSGAAVGYNEQFF. The J gene is TRBJ2-1, the V gene TRBV6-2 or TRBV6-3, with a weak D call TRBD1 (5 bases). CDR3 length: 16 residues. In germline, CDR1 is MNHEY, CDR2 SVGEGT. With 6 bases removed from V and 3 bases from J, the gap between germline ends came to 18 bases.

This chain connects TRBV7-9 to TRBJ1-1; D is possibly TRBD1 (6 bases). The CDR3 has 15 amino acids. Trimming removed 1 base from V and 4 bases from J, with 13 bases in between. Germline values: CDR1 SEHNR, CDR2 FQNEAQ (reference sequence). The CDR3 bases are TGTGCCAGCAGCTTAGTCACGGGGGCCCGCACTGAAGCTTTCTTT. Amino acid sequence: CASSLVTGARTEAFF.

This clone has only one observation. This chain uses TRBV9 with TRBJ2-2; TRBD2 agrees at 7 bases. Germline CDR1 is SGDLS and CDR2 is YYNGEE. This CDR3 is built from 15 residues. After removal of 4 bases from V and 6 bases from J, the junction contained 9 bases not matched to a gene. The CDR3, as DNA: TGTGCCAGCAGCCCACCCCGGGGGGTGGCCGGGGAGCTGTTTTTT. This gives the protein CASSPPRGVAGELFF. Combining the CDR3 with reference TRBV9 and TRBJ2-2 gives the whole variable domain DSGVTQTPKHLITATGQRVTLRCSPRSGDLSVYWYQQSLDQGLQFLIQYYNGEERAKGNILERFSAQQFPDLHSELNLSSLELGDSALYFCASSPPRGVAGELFFGEGSRLTVL.

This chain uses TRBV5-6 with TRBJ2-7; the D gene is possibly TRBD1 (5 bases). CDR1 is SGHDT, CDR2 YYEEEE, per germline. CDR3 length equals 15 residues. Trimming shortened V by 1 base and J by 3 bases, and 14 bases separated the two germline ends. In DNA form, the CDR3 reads TGTGCCAGCAGCTTGTCGGGCAGGGTGTTCTACGAGCAGTACTTC. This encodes CASSLSGRVFYEQYF.

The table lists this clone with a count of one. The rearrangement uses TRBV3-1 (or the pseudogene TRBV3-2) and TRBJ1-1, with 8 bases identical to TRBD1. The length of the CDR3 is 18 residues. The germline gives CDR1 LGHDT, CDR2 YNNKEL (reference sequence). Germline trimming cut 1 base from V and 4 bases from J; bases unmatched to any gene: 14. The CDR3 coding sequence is TGTGCCAGCAGCCAAGCTTTGCGACAGGGGCCCCAGGGCACTGAAGCTTTCTTT. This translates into CASSQALRQGPQGTEAFF.